The 13 T cell receptor beta chains below come from one sample, sequenced in a study of blood T cell repertoires in COVID-19. Assay used: immunoSEQ multiplex PCR; TCRdb lists only in-frame clones, some missing. The sample records about 160,000 clones, approximately 86% being singletons. Sequencing was done on a sample of peripheral blood. The receptors originated from a woman aged 60 to 75 who had recovered from COVID-19.

V gene TRBV6-1 combines with J gene TRBJ1-5; weak D call: TRBD1 (5 bases). V was shortened by 0 bases and J by 2 bases, with 8 bases between the two germline ends. The CDR3 is 15 residues long. Germline lookup yields CDR1 MNHNS and CDR2 SASEGT. The CDR3 bases are TGTGCCAGCAGTGAAGCGGGGGGGGGCAATCAGCCCCAGCATTTT. Translating it yields CASSEAGGGNQPQHF.

This clone appeared a single time. A read error may be the cause here, since a much bigger clone is one base away. V usage is TRBV27 and J usage is TRBJ1-6; D unresolved. The germline gives CDR1 MNHEY, CDR2 SMNVEV (reference sequence). Trimming removed 6 bases at V and 3 bases at J, with 9 bases between. This CDR3 has 14 amino acids. CDR3 in amino acids: CASSTRDYNSPLHF. The CDR3 DNA reads as TGTGCCAGCAGCACCCGGGACTATAATTCACCCCTCCACTTT.

The CDR3 here is CASSQVVSGESIYYGYTF. The CDR3 DNA reads TGCGCCAGCAGCCAAGTTGTATCAGGGGAGAGTATATACTATGGCTACACCTTC. This chain connects TRBV4-1 to TRBJ1-2; possible D gene TRBD1, 6 bases. The CDR3 runs to 18 residues. Trimming left V 1 base short and J 3 bases short, with 21 bases between. Germline CDR1 is MGHRA and CDR2 is YSYEKL.

V gene TRBV19 combines with J gene TRBJ2-2, with 11 bases that match TRBD1. The trim removed 6 bases at V and 4 bases at J, leaving 7 bases unmatched. Looked up from germline, CDR1 is LNHDA and CDR2 is SQIVND (reference sequence). The CDR3 consists of 16 residues. In nucleotides, the CDR3 is TGTGCCAGTAGCGGAGGGGGGACAGGGGGCACCGGGGAGCTGTTTTTT. Translating gives CASSGGGTGGTGELFF.

This chain links TRBV5-1 with TRBJ2-3; 10 bases are shared with TRBD1. The V and J ends lost 4 bases and 6 bases, in that order; junction bases with no gene match: 14. The CDR3 has 17 residues. Germline CDR1 SGHRS, CDR2 YFSETQ. DNA for the CDR3: TGCGCCAGCAGCGCGGCAACCGGGACAGGGGAGTCGGATACGCAGTATTTT. Protein product: CASSAATGTGESDTQYF.

V is TRBV19 and J is TRBJ1-1; tentatively, D is TRBD1 (5 bases). The germline gives CDR1 LNHDA, CDR2 SQIVND (reference sequence). This CDR3 comprises 16 residues. V lost 5 bases, J lost 5 bases, and 21 bases lay in between. The CDR3 DNA sequence: TGTGCCAGTAGTCCCGACCCGGGGGGGGGAGGAACTGAAGCTTTCTTT. It yields the protein CASSPDPGGGGTEAFF.

The chain carries TRBV7-3 and TRBJ2-2; a possible D gene is TRBD1 (6 bases). In germline, CDR1 is SGHTA, CDR2 FQGTGA. The CDR3 has 15 residues. V was clipped by 5 bases and J by 4 bases, with 14 bases between them. CDR3 in amino acids: CASSPVGAVTGELFF. The CDR3 DNA reads as TGTGCCAGCAGCCCGGTGGGGGCGGTCACCGGGGAGCTGTTTTTT.

This rearrangement joins TRBV6-1 to TRBJ1-3; 8 bases line up with TRBD1. The CDR3 has 17 amino acids. The V and J ends lost 1 base and 2 bases, in that order; junction bases with no gene match: 7. Germline V gene sequence: CDR1 MNHNS, CDR2 SASEGT. The CDR3 DNA reads as TGTGCCAGCAGTGAAGAGTTCCGCAGGGGGCCTGGAAACACCATATATTTT. This codes for CASSEEFRRGPGNTIYF.

The chain couples TRBV7-9 to TRBJ1-1, with D tentatively TRBD1 (6 bases). This CDR3 region has 11 residues. In germline, CDR1 is SEHNR, CDR2 FQNEAQ (reference sequence). V was shortened by 5 bases and J by 13 bases, with 14 bases between the two germline ends. The CDR3 DNA sequence: TGTGCCAGCAGCGCGGACAGCCCTGTTTTCTTT. It is translated as CASSADSPVFF.

This clone is medium-sized (0.01 to 0.1%) by share. V gene TRBV4-3 combines with J gene TRBJ2-1; the D gene is possibly TRBD2 (6 bases). The CDR3 loop spans 17 amino acids. Germline lookup yields CDR1 LGHNA and CDR2 YSLEER. V was shortened by 0 bases and J by 0 bases, with 12 bases between the two germline ends. Here the CDR3 reads CASSQDLRGGSYNEQFF. DNA for the CDR3: TGCGCCAGCAGCCAAGATTTGCGGGGTGGCTCCTACAATGAGCAGTTCTTC.

This chain joins TRBV28 and TRBJ1-1; 7 bases fit TRBD1. The CDR3 runs 16 residues. J was trimmed by 3 bases and V by 5 bases; bases with no gene match: 12. CDR1 and CDR2 (germline): MDHEN, SYDVKM. This CDR3 reads CASSPGGGQGDTEAFF. The CDR3 region has the DNA TGTGCCAGCAGTCCCGGAGGGGGGCAGGGGGACACTGAAGCTTTCTTT.

The chain employs TRBV5-1 and TRBJ2-3, with D possibly matching TRBD1 (5 bases). The CDR3 extends over 14 amino acids. Trimming left V 0 bases short and J 6 bases short, with 11 bases between. Looked up from germline, CDR1 is SGHRS and CDR2 is YFSETQ. The CDR3 bases are TGCGCCAGCAGCTTGGCACAGGCAATGGATACGCAGTATTTT. Its translation: CASSLAQAMDTQYF.

The genes are TRBV19 and TRBJ2-1, with 9 bases aligning to TRBD2. V gave up 2 bases and J gave up 4 bases; unmatched junction bases: 6. The CDR3 contains 16 residues. Germline values: CDR1 LNHDA, CDR2 SQIVND (reference sequence). This chain's CDR3 is CASSIKGLAAYNEQFF. The DNA for the CDR3 is TGTGCCAGTAGTATAAAGGGACTAGCAGCTTACAATGAGCAGTTCTTC.